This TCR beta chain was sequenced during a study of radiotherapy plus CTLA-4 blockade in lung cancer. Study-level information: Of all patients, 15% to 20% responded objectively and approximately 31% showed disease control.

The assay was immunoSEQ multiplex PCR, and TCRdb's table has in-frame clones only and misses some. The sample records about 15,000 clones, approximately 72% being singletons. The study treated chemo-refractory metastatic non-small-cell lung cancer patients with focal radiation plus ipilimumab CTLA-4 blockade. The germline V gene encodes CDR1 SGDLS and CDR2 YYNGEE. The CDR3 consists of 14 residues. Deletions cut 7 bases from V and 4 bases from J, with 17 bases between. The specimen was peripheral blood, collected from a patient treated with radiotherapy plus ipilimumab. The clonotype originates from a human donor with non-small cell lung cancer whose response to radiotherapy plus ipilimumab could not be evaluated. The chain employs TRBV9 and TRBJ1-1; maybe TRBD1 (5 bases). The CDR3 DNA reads TGTGCCAGCTCCTTCCAGGGAGGAGGCACTGAAGCTTTCTTT. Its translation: CASSFQGGGTEAFF. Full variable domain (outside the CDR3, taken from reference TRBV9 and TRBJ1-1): DSGVTQTPKHLITATGQRVTLRCSPRSGDLSVYWYQQSLDQGLQFLIQYYNGEERAKGNILERFSAQQFPDLHSELNLSSLELGDSALYFCASSFQGGGTEAFFGQGTRLTVV.